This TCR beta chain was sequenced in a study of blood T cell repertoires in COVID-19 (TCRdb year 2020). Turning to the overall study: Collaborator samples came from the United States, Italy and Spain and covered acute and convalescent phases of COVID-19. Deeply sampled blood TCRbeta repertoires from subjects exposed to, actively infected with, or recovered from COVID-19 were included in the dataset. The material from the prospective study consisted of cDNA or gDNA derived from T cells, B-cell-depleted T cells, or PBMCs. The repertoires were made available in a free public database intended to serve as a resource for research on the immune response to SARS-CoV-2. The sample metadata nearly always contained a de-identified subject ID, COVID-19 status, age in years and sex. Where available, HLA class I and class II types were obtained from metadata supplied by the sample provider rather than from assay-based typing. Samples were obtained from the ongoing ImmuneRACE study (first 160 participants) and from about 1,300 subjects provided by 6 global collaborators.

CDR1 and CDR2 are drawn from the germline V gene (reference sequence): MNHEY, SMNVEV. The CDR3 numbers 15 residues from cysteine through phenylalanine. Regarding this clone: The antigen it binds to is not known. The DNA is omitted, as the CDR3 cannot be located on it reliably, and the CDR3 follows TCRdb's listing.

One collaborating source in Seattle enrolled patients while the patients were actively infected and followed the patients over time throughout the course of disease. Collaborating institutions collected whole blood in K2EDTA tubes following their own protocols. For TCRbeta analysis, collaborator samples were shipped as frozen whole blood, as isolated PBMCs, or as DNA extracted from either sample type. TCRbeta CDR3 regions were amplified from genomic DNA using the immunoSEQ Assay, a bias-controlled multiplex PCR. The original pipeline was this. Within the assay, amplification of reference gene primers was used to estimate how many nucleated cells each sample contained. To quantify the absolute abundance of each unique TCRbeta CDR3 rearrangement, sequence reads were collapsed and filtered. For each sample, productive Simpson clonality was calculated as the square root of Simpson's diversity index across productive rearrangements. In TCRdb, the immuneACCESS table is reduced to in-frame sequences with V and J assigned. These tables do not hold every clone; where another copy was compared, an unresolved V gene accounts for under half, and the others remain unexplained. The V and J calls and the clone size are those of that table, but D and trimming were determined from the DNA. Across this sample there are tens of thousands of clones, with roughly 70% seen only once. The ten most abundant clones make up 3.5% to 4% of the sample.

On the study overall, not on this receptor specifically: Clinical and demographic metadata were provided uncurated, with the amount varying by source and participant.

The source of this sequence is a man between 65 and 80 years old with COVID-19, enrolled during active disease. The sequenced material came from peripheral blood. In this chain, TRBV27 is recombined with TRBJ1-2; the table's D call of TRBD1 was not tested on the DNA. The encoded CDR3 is CASSSSQGWIYGYTF.